The 29 T cell receptor beta chains given below trace back to one sample, sequenced in a study of shared clonotypes between healthy human individuals. Here immunoSEQ multiplex PCR was the method, and the copy in TCRdb shows in-frame clones only, minus some. The sample gives about 680,000 clones, 92% of which show up once; approximately 22% is in the top ten. Terminally differentiated effector memory CD45RA+ cells were excluded by CCR7 positive selection of CD45RO-negative cells. Sample: naive CD8+ T cells sorted from blood. The receptor source for this set is a man aged 30 to 39 in good health.

This chain links TRBV10-3 with TRBJ2-7, with D perhaps matching TRBD1 or TRBD2 (6 bases each). V was clipped by 0 bases and J by 0 bases, with 12 bases between them. The germline V gene has CDR1 ENHRY and CDR2 SYGVKD. CDR3 length: 16 amino acids. CDR3 loop: CAISESGGPSSYEQYF. CDR3 nucleotides: TGTGCCATCAGTGAGTCGGGGGGCCCTAGCTCCTACGAGCAGTACTTC.

This clone has just one count. The rearrangement links TRBV27 to TRBJ1-2, with a possible D match to TRBD1 (5 bases). Germline values: CDR1 MNHEY, CDR2 SMNVEV (reference sequence). This CDR3 has 15 amino acids. V lost 2 bases and J lost 6, with 16 bases in between. The CDR3 sequence: CASSLRQGGWNGYTF. CDR3 coding DNA: TGTGCCAGCAGTTTACGCCAGGGAGGGTGGAATGGCTACACCTTC.

This rearrangement joins TRBV11-2 to TRBJ2-7, with D possibly being TRBD2 (6 bases). With 1 base removed from V and 4 bases from J, the gap between germline ends came to 11 bases. This CDR3 is built from 14 residues. Germline assignment: CDR1 SGHAT and CDR2 FQNNGV. Here the CDR3 reads CASSLGAGRYEQYF. CDR3 in DNA: TGTGCCAGCAGCTTAGGCGCAGGGAGGTACGAGCAGTACTTC.

The chain combines TRBV7-9 with TRBJ2-1; the match to TRBD1 covers 7 bases. Germline CDR1 SEHNR, CDR2 FQNEAQ (reference sequence). There are 15 residues in the CDR3. The junction had 6 bases not matched to a gene; V was cut back by 3 bases and J by 4 bases. For the CDR3, the DNA is TGTGCCAGCAGCTTCCCCGGGACAGAGTACAATGAGCAGTTCTTC. Protein: CASSFPGTEYNEQFF.

The chain uses TRBV7-9 and TRBJ2-7, with 12 bases aligning to TRBD1. Germline values: CDR1 SEHNR, CDR2 FQNEAQ (reference sequence). Unmatched junction bases numbered 4, after V lost 5 bases and J lost 2 bases. The CDR3 runs to 15 residues. CDR3: CASSPGQGAAYEQYF. As DNA, the CDR3 is TGTGCCAGCAGCCCGGGACAGGGGGCCGCCTACGAGCAGTACTTC.

The V gene is TRBV27, the J gene TRBJ2-7, with 11 positions matching TRBD2. Germline V gives CDR1 MNHEY, CDR2 SMNVEV (reference sequence). Trimming cost V 2 bases and J 3 bases; bases outside gene matches: 3. The CDR3 is 15 residues long. The CDR3, as DNA: TGTGCCAGCAGTTTACTCCTAGCGGGAGGCTACGAGCAGTACTTC. This encodes CASSLLLAGGYEQYF.

The chain employs TRBV11-2 and TRBJ2-3; 11 bases match TRBD2. Germline loops: CDR1 SGHAT, CDR2 FQNNGV. V shed 5 bases and J 2 bases; nucleotides not matched to a gene: 9. The CDR3 runs to 17 residues. CDR3 sequence reads: CASSHHEGLAATDTQYF. CDR3 coding DNA: TGTGCCAGCAGCCATCATGAGGGACTAGCGGCCACAGATACGCAGTATTTT.

The chain carries TRBV25-1 and TRBJ2-5; D is undetermined. The CDR3 length is 12 residues. Per the germline V gene, CDR1 is MGHDK and CDR2 is SYGVNS. Trimming left V 4 bases short and J 0 bases short, with 3 bases between. As DNA, the CDR3 is TGTGCCAGCAGTGGGCACCAAGAGACCCAGTACTTC. Protein sequence: CASSGHQETQYF.

This clone was seen a single time. The genes are TRBV28 and TRBJ2-2, with TRBD2 identical over 7 bases. The V gene's germline CDR1 is MDHEN and CDR2 SYDVKM. V dropped 10 bases and J dropped 6; count of bases not matched to a gene: 17. There are 16 residues in the CDR3. The CDR3 coding sequence is TGTGCCACAGAAGGAGCGGGAAACCACGCTCCCGGGGAGCTGTTTTTT. Amino acids: CATEGAGNHAPGELFF.

In the case of this clone: The same CDR3 also results from other DNA sequences found in this sample. The V and J genes are TRBV29-1 and TRBJ2-7; 7 bases fit TRBD1. The V gene end was trimmed by 1 base and the J gene end by 0 bases; junction bases not matched to a gene: 6. Germline V gene sequence: CDR1 SQVTM, CDR2 ANQGSEA. The CDR3 covers 15 residues. CDR3 bases: TGCAGCGTTGAAGGACGACAGGGATCCTCCTACGAGCAGTACTTC. Its protein product is CSVEGRQGSSYEQYF.

The chain combines TRBV27 with TRBJ2-1, with D perhaps matching TRBD1 (5 bases). CDR1 and CDR2 (germline): MNHEY, SMNVEV (reference sequence). V was trimmed by 7 bases and J by 0 bases, leaving 19 bases between them. This CDR3 has 17 residues. The CDR3 reads CASNPRAPPGSYNEQFF. CDR3 sequence (DNA): TGTGCCAGCAACCCCAGGGCTCCTCCTGGCTCCTACAATGAGCAGTTCTTC.

The chain carries TRBV7-8 and TRBJ2-1; 11 positions match TRBD2. V lost 4 bases, J lost 6 bases, and 5 bases stayed unmatched. Germline CDR1 and CDR2: SGHVS and FQNEAQ. The CDR3 loop spans 15 amino acids. Here the CDR3 DNA reads TGTGCCAGCAGCTCAACTAGCGGGAGTGGCAATGAGCAGTTCTTC. Translated: CASSSTSGSGNEQFF.

On this clone: A read error may explain this, as a much larger clone is one base away. J is TRBJ1-5 and V is TRBV5-6; maybe TRBD1 (6 bases). The CDR3 is 14 residues long. Trimming shortened V by 0 bases and J by 2 bases, and 6 bases separated the two germline ends. From germline, CDR1 is SGHDT and CDR2 YYEEEE. DNA for the CDR3: TGTGCCAGCAGCTTGGACAGGGGCAATCAGCCCCAGCATTTT. Residues: CASSLDRGNQPQHF.

Written as DNA, the CDR3 is TGTGCCAGCAGTGGGGCGGGGGCTTACCAAGAGACCCAGTACTTC. As protein: CASSGAGAYQETQYF. The gene calls are TRBV6-1 and TRBJ2-5; possible D gene TRBD2, 7 bases. Germline V gene lookup returns CDR1 MNHNS and CDR2 SASEGT. There are 15 residues in the CDR3. The V end was cut by 4 bases, the J end by 0 bases, with 12 bases between.

The CDR3 DNA sequence: TGTGCCAGCAGTTCCTCCTCCGGGACACTTACCTACGAGCAGTACTTC. Translating it yields CASSSSSGTLTYEQYF. The chain uses TRBV27 and TRBJ2-7; maybe TRBD1 (6 bases). V gave up 4 bases and J gave up 2 bases, with 18 bases separating them. The V gene's germline CDR1 is MNHEY and CDR2 SMNVEV (reference sequence). CDR3 length equals 16 residues.

As regards this clone: A much larger clone lies a single base off, so this may be a read error. The J gene is TRBJ2-7, the V gene TRBV7-9; D not certain. V dropped 1 base and J dropped 3 bases, with 4 bases sitting between them. Germline loops: CDR1 SEHNR, CDR2 FQNEAQ (reference sequence). The CDR3 consists of 12 residues. The CDR3 is CASSLVDYEQYF. In DNA, the CDR3 is TGTGCCAGCAGCTTAGTGGACTACGAGCAGTACTTC.

The V call is TRBV2, the J call TRBJ1-5, with D uncertain. CDR1 and CDR2 from the germline V gene are SNHLY and FYNNEI. The CDR3 has 15 amino acids. V was clipped by 0 bases and J by 4 bases, with 10 bases between them. CDR3 protein: CASSEAIGSNQPQHF. Written as DNA, the CDR3 is TGTGCCAGCAGTGAAGCAATAGGCTCAAATCAGCCCCAGCATTTT.

The chain carries TRBV28 and TRBJ2-3; 14 nucleotides line up with TRBD2. The ends lost 6 bases at V and 2 bases at J; junction bases unmatched: 7. Germline CDR1 and CDR2: MDHEN and SYDVKM. This CDR3 contains 17 residues. The CDR3 region is CASRSGLAGGHTDTQYF. CDR3 nucleotides: TGTGCCAGCAGAAGCGGACTAGCGGGAGGCCACACAGATACGCAGTATTTT.

CDR3 residues: CSVASSPTSGNRYEQYF. The CDR3 region has the DNA TGCAGCGTTGCCTCATCCCCGACTAGCGGGAATCGCTACGAGCAGTACTTC. The rearrangement links TRBV29-1 to TRBJ2-7, with 11 positions matching TRBD2. CDR1 is SQVTM and CDR2 is ANQGSEA in the germline V gene. There are 17 residues in the CDR3. J was trimmed by 3 bases and V by 4 bases; bases with no gene match: 14.

This clone was observed a single time. This chain links TRBV27 with TRBJ2-7, with D tentatively TRBD2 (6 bases). Looked up from germline, CDR1 is MNHEY and CDR2 is SMNVEV (reference sequence). The length of the CDR3 is 16 residues. With 3 bases removed from V and 2 bases from J, the gap between germline ends came to 17 bases. The CDR3 loop is CASSLRASVRPYEQYF. The CDR3 bases are TGTGCCAGCAGTTTGAGGGCTAGCGTTAGACCCTACGAGCAGTACTTC.

The chain carries TRBV14 and TRBJ2-7; D remains unclear. The CDR3 consists of 14 residues. Germline V gives CDR1 SGHDN, CDR2 FVKESK. Trimming removed 5 bases at V and 7 bases at J, with 18 bases between. CDR3 sequence: CASSSSTAPREQYF. Here the CDR3 DNA reads TGTGCCAGCAGCTCCAGCACCGCGCCTAGGGAGCAGTACTTC.

The rearrangement uses TRBV7-8 and TRBJ2-7, with D hard to call. V lost 8 bases and J 1 base, leaving 9 bases between the germline ends. Germline V gene data show CDR1 as SGHVS and CDR2 as FQNEAQ. The CDR3 has 12 amino acids. The DNA for the CDR3 is TGTGCCAGCTCAGGAGCTTCCTACGAGCAGTACTTC. The encoded protein is CASSGASYEQYF. The whole variable domain, filled in from reference TRBV7-8 and TRBJ2-7, reads GAGVSQSPRYKVAKRGQDVALRCDPISGHVSLFWYQQALGQGPEFLTYFQNEAQLDKSGLPSDRFFAERPEGSVSTLKIQRTQQEDSAVYLCASSGASYEQYFGPGTRLTVT.

This clone has only one observation. The chain joins TRBV5-1 to TRBJ2-1; D ambiguous. CDR1 SGHRS and CDR2 YFSETQ come from the germline V gene. The CDR3 runs 15 residues. V was clipped by 1 base and J by 8 bases, with 16 bases between them. The CDR3 here is CASSLRNADVDEQFF. The DNA of the CDR3 is TGCGCCAGCAGCTTGCGGAACGCAGACGTAGATGAGCAGTTCTTC. The whole variable domain, remainder taken from reference TRBV5-1 and TRBJ2-1, is KAGVTQTPRYLIKTRGQQVTLSCSPISGHRSVSWYQQTPGQGLQFLFEYFSETQRNKGNFPGRFSGRQFSNSRSEMNVSTLELGDSALYLCASSLRNADVDEQFFGPGTRLTVL.

The CDR3 region is CASSSGDTMNTEAFF. The CDR3, as DNA: TGCGCCAGCAGCTCAGGCGACACAATGAACACTGAAGCTTTCTTT. The chain joins TRBV5-1 to TRBJ1-1; the D is unclear. Germline CDR1 SGHRS, CDR2 YFSETQ. V was trimmed by 3 bases and J by 0 bases, leaving 12 bases between them. There are 15 residues in the CDR3.

This chain links TRBV5-6 with TRBJ2-1; the match to TRBD1 covers 9 bases. V shed 4 bases, J shed 0 bases, and the junction held 5 bases outside the gene matches. Germline assignment: CDR1 SGHDT and CDR2 YYEEEE. The CDR3 loop spans 16 amino acids. The CDR3 loop is CASSPGQGSSYNEQFF. The CDR3 DNA follows: TGTGCCAGCAGCCCTGGACAGGGGAGCTCCTACAATGAGCAGTTCTTC.

This clone was found once. The same CDR3 also results from other DNA sequences found in this sample. This chain uses TRBV7-7 with TRBJ2-7; D is perhaps TRBD1 (6 bases). The V gene lost 1 base and the J gene lost 0 bases, with 10 bases spanning the gap. The CDR3 is 15 amino acids. From germline, CDR1 is SSHAT and CDR2 FNYEAQ (reference sequence). The CDR3 sequence: CASSLGQGSSYEQYF. CDR3 nucleotide sequence: TGTGCCAGCAGCTTAGGGCAGGGGAGCTCCTACGAGCAGTACTTC.

The rearrangement joins TRBV5-1 to TRBJ2-7; 11 positions agree with TRBD2. The CDR3 contains 18 residues. Looked up from germline, CDR1 is SGHRS and CDR2 is YFSETQ. V dropped 0 bases and J dropped 3; count of bases not matched to a gene: 11. CDR3 protein: CASSLGSATSGKGYEQYF. Written as DNA, the CDR3 is TGCGCCAGCAGCTTGGGGTCAGCGACTAGCGGGAAGGGCTACGAGCAGTACTTC.

The genes are TRBV30 and TRBJ2-7; D possibly corresponds to TRBD2 (6 bases). The length of the CDR3 is 14 residues. CDR1 GTSNPN and CDR2 SVGIG come from the germline V gene (reference sequence). Trimming stripped 3 bases from V and 6 bases from J, with 18 bases between. CDR3 sequence: CAWREGTPALEQYF. As DNA, the CDR3 is TGTGCCTGGAGGGAGGGAACCCCGGCACTCGAGCAGTACTTC. Supplemented by reference TRBV30 and TRBJ2-7, the full variable domain reads SQTIHQWPATLVQPVGSPLSLECTVEGTSNPNLYWYRQAAGRGLQLLFYSVGIGQISSEVPQNLSASRPQDRQFILSSKKLLLSDSGFYLCAWREGTPALEQYFGPGTRLTVT.

This clone was counted once. The rearrangement uses TRBV9 and TRBJ2-1; 13 bases fit TRBD2. With V trimmed by 0 bases and J by 2 bases, 2 bases remained unmatched. CDR3 size: 17 residues. The V gene's germline CDR1 is SGDLS and CDR2 YYNGEE. The DNA of the CDR3 is TGTGCCAGCAGCGTAGTGGGGACTAGCGGGACCTACAATGAGCAGTTCTTC. Translation: CASSVVGTSGTYNEQFF.